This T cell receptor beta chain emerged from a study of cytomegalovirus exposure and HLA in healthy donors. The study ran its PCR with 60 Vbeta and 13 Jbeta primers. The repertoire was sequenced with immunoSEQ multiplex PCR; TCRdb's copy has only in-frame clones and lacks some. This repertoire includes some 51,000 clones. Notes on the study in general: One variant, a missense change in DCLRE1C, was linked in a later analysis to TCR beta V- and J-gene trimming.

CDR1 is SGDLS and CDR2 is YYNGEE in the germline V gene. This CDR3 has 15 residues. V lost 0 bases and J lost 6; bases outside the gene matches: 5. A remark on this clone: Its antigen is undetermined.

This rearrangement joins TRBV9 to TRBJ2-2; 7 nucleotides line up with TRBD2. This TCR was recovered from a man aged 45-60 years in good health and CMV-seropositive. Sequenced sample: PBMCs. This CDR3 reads CASSVGGGHAGELFF. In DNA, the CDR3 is TGTGCCAGCAGCGTAGGGGGAGGGCACGCCGGGGAGCTGTTTTTT.